Below are 17 T cell receptor beta chains sequenced from a single sample in a study of blood T cell repertoires in COVID-19. Here immunoSEQ multiplex PCR was the method, and the copy in TCRdb shows in-frame clones only, minus some. The table has 110,000 to 150,000 clones, 86% seen once. Sequences were obtained from PBMCs or T cells enriched from blood (not recorded which). All receptors derive from a man in his forties or fifties who had recovered from COVID-19.

This chain connects TRBV18 to TRBJ1-5, with TRBD1 matching over 7 bases. Germline V gives CDR1 KGHSH, CDR2 LQKENI. The length of the CDR3 is 15 residues. V lost 6 bases and J lost 4; bases outside the gene matches: 9. This chain's CDR3 is CASSPTGTVNQPQHF. In DNA, the CDR3 is TGTGCCAGCTCCCCGACAGGGACGGTTAATCAGCCCCAGCATTTT.

This chain links TRBV19 with TRBJ1-4; the D gene is possibly TRBD1 (5 bases). Germline V lookup: CDR1 LNHDA, CDR2 SQIVND (reference sequence). V was trimmed by 8 bases and J by 5 bases, leaving 18 bases between them. CDR3 size: 15 residues. Written as DNA, the CDR3 is TGTGCCAGTTCCGACAGATTCAGGGAAAATGAAAAACTGTTTTTT. Translated, it gives CASSDRFRENEKLFF.

The chain combines TRBV6-1 with TRBJ1-5; possibly TRBD1 for D (6 bases). Germline V CDR1 and CDR2: MNHNS, SASEGT. The V end lost 1 base, the J end lost 6 bases, and 10 bases lay between the germline ends. The CDR3 is made up of 14 amino acids. The CDR3 bases are TGTGCCAGCAGTGAAGGCAGGGGAGCTCAGCCCCAGCATTTT. Translation gives CASSEGRGAQPQHF.

This chain joins TRBV19 and TRBJ1-5, with a possible D match to TRBD1 (5 bases). The ends were cut back, 3 bases at V and 1 base at J, with 13 bases in the middle. This CDR3 has 16 amino acids. Germline lookup yields CDR1 LNHDA and CDR2 SQIVND (reference sequence). The CDR3 DNA reads as TGTGCCAGTAGTATCCCAACAGGAATAAGCAATCAGCCCCAGCATTTT. This translates into CASSIPTGISNQPQHF.

This clone was found a few times. The chain joins TRBV7-9 to TRBJ1-2; 7 bases are a match to TRBD1. The ends lost 3 bases at V and 7 bases at J; junction bases unmatched: 8. This CDR3 has 14 amino acids. Germline lookup yields CDR1 SEHNR and CDR2 FQNEAQ (reference sequence). The CDR3 DNA sequence: TGTGCCAGCAGCTTGAAGGAGGGGGCGCTTGGCTACACCTTC. Translated: CASSLKEGALGYTF.

The chain joins TRBV30 to TRBJ1-4, with D uncertain. Trimming pared 0 bases from V and 11 bases from J, leaving 7 bases between. The CDR3 sequence is 11 residues long. Per the germline V gene, CDR1 is GTSNPN and CDR2 is SVGIG (reference sequence). CDR3 sequence (DNA): TGTGCCTGGAGTGTACGCGGGAAACTGTTTTTT. This translates into CAWSVRGKLFF.

V is TRBV19 and J is TRBJ1-3; maybe TRBD1 (5 bases). The V gene lost 5 bases and the J gene lost 1 base, with 9 bases spanning the gap. Germline lookup yields CDR1 LNHDA and CDR2 SQIVND (reference sequence). CDR3 size: 14 residues. CDR3 DNA sequence: TGTGCCAGTAGTTCGGGGGGTTCTGGAAACACCATATATTTT. Amino acid sequence: CASSSGGSGNTIYF.

The chain employs TRBV28 and TRBJ1-4; TRBD1 matches at 10 bases. V shed 3 bases, J shed 8 bases, and the junction held 6 bases outside the gene matches. The CDR3 extends over 15 amino acids. Germline CDR1 and CDR2: MDHEN and SYDVKM. In DNA form, the CDR3 reads TGTGCCAGCAGTTTTATGACAGGGGGCCGCGAAAAACTGTTTTTT. This sequence encodes CASSFMTGGREKLFF.

This chain connects TRBV19 to TRBJ1-2; 8 bases agree with TRBD1. CDR1 is LNHDA and CDR2 is SQIVND in the germline V gene (reference sequence). This CDR3 contains 16 residues. The J segment lost 2 bases and the V segment lost 4 bases, leaving 9 bases of the junction unmatched. The CDR3 loop is CASSSTAGGRNYGYTF. CDR3 DNA: TGTGCCAGTAGTAGCACCGCAGGGGGCCGAAACTATGGCTACACCTTC.

The chain joins TRBV11-2 to TRBJ2-1, with D tentatively TRBD1 (6 bases). There are 15 residues in the CDR3. Germline V CDR1 and CDR2: SGHAT, FQNNGV. V lost 5 bases and J 10 bases, leaving 21 bases between the germline ends. The CDR3 nucleotides read TGTGCCAGCAGCCTCGTCTTGAGTCCGGGACAAGAGCAGTTCTTC. As protein: CASSLVLSPGQEQFF.

The CDR3 is CASSPRLAAANTGELFF. The CDR3 DNA reads TGTGCCAGCAGCCCACGACTAGCGGCCGCGAACACCGGGGAGCTGTTTTTT. This chain uses TRBV7-2 with TRBJ2-2; TRBD2 matches 9 bases. Trimming at V came to 5 bases and at J to 0 bases, leaving 7 bases not matched to a gene. CDR1 and CDR2 from the germline V gene are SGHTA and FQGNSA. This CDR3 spans 17 amino acids.

The chain has TRBV28 and TRBJ1-2; TRBD1 agrees at 10 bases. Trimming took 5 bases from V and 4 from J; bases not matched to a gene: 7. The CDR3 length is 15 residues. Germline CDR1 reads MDHEN; CDR2 reads SYDVKM. CDR3 region: CASSPSDRGFYGYTF. The CDR3 DNA sequence: TGTGCCAGCAGTCCTTCGGACAGGGGGTTCTATGGCTACACCTTC.

The V call is TRBV20-1, the J call TRBJ2-5; D might be TRBD1 (7 bases). Per the germline V gene, CDR1 is DFQATT and CDR2 is SNEGSKA (reference sequence). The CDR3 has 11 amino acids. The V and J ends lost 5 bases and 7 bases respectively, with 11 bases between them. CDR3 protein: CSAQGGRTQYF. The CDR3 DNA reads TGCAGTGCTCAGGGGGGAAGGACCCAGTACTTC.

The chain combines TRBV9 with TRBJ1-2; 9 bases agree with TRBD1. The CDR3 has 14 residues. Trimming took 3 bases from V and 10 from J; bases not matched to a gene: 10. CDR1 SGDLS and CDR2 YYNGEE come from the germline V gene. The CDR3 region is CASSGSGTGRDYTF. CDR3 nucleotide sequence: TGTGCCAGCAGCGGTTCGGGGACAGGGAGAGACTACACCTTC. Looking up the rest from reference TRBV9 and TRBJ1-2 gives the full variable domain: DSGVTQTPKHLITATGQRVTLRCSPRSGDLSVYWYQQSLDQGLQFLIQYYNGEERAKGNILERFSAQQFPDLHSELNLSSLELGDSALYFCASSGSGTGRDYTFGSGTRLTVV.

Only a few counts were recorded for this clone. The chain uses TRBV9 and TRBJ2-1; TRBD1 matches at 11 bases. The V segment lost 3 bases and the J segment 4 bases; nucleotides outside the gene matches: 3. The CDR3 length is 15 residues. The V gene's germline CDR1 is SGDLS and CDR2 YYNGEE. Written as DNA, the CDR3 is TGTGCCAGCAGCGCCCGGGACAGGGGGTACAATGAGCAGTTCTTC. Its protein product is CASSARDRGYNEQFF. The full variable domain, rest sourced from reference TRBV9 and TRBJ2-1, is DSGVTQTPKHLITATGQRVTLRCSPRSGDLSVYWYQQSLDQGLQFLIQYYNGEERAKGNILERFSAQQFPDLHSELNLSSLELGDSALYFCASSARDRGYNEQFFGPGTRLTVL.

This clone showed up just once. V gene TRBV7-8 combines with J gene TRBJ1-2, with TRBD1 as a possible D gene (5 bases). The CDR3 spans 14 residues. V was clipped by 3 bases and J by 8 bases, with 16 bases between them. CDR1 and CDR2 from the germline V gene are SGHVS and FQNEAQ. The CDR3 protein is CASSLRQGGIGYTF. As DNA, the CDR3 is TGTGCCAGCAGCTTGCGGCAGGGCGGGATAGGCTACACCTTC.

The chain employs TRBV2 and TRBJ1-1; TRBD1 matches 7 bases. J was trimmed by 4 bases and V by 5 bases; bases with no gene match: 7. The length of the CDR3 is 14 residues. From germline, CDR1 is SNHLY and CDR2 FYNNEI. CDR3 sequence (DNA): TGTGCCAGCAGTAAAGAAACAGGGGCCACTGAAGCTTTCTTT. Translation gives CASSKETGATEAFF.